Below, one TCR beta chain is given with its context. This may come from a read error, since a much larger clone is one base off. This specimen belongs to a study of T-cell memory formation after mild COVID-19. Study at large: For the most part, TCR clusters were specific to one donor.

TCRdb processed the 5' RACE reads anew with MiXCR; each CDR3 protein has one entry. The sample gives 340,000 or so distinct CDR3 sequences, 10% to 15% of which show up once; around 21% is in the top ten. This CDR3 has 13 amino acids. V usage is TRBV12-3 or TRBV12-4 and J usage is TRBJ2-1, with TRBD2 as a possible D gene (7 bases). The sequence derives from a man younger than 30 who had mild COVID-19 (a few samples of this study predate the infection). Cell type and time point are not known. Material for sequencing was PBMCs or a T cell subset sorted from them (not recorded which). CDR3 region: CASSLGGDNEKFF. Written as DNA, the CDR3 is TGTGCCAGCAGTTTGGGGGGGGACAATGAGAAGTTCTTC.